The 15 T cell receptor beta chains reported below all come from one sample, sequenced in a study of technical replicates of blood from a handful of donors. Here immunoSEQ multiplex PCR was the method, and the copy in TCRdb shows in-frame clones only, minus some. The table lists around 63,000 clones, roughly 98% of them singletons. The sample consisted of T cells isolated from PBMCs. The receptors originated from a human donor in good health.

The CDR3, as DNA: TGCGCCAGCAGTTCTTACACCGGGGAGCTGTTTTTT. Translation gives CASSSYTGELFF. This chain links TRBV5-1 with TRBJ2-2, with unresolved D. Germline values: CDR1 SGHRS, CDR2 YFSETQ. The CDR3 has 12 amino acids. V lost 5 bases to trimming and J lost 3 bases, with 5 bases between them.

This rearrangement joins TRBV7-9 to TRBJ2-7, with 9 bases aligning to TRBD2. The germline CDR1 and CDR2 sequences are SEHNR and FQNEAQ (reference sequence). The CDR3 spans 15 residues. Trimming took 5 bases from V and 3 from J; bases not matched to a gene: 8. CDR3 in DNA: TGTGCCAGCAGCGCCGTAGCGGGGGTCCGCTACGAGCAGTACTTC. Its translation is CASSAVAGVRYEQYF.

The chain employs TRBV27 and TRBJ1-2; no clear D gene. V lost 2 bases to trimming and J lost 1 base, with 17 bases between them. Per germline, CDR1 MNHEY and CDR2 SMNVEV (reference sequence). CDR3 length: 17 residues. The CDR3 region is CASSLNYVGSDNYGYTF. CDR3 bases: TGTGCCAGCAGTTTAAATTATGTCGGGTCTGATAACTATGGCTACACCTTC.

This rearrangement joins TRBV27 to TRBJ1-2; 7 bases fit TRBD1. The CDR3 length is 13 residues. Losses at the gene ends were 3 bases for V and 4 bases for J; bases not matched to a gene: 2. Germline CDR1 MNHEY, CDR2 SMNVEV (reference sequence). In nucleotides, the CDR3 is TGTGCCAGCAGTTTGACAGGGAGCTATGGCTACACCTTC. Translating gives CASSLTGSYGYTF.

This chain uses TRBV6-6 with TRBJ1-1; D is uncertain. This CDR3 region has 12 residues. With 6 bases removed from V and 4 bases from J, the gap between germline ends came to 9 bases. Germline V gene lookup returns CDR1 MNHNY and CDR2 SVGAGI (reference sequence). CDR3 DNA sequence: TGTGCCAGCAGACCCGGAGTCACTGAAGCTTTCTTT. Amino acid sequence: CASRPGVTEAFF.

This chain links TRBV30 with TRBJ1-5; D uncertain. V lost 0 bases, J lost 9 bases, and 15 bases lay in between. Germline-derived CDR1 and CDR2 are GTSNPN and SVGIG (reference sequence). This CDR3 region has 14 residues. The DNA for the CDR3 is TGTGCCTGGAGTGTAGACAATGCCCTACGGCCCCAGCATTTT. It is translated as CAWSVDNALRPQHF.

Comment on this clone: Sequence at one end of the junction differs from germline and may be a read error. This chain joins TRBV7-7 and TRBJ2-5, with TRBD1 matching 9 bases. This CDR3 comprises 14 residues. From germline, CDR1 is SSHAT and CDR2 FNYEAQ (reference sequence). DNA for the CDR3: TGTGCTAGCAGCTTTGGACAGGGGATGTGGACCCAGTACTTC. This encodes CASSFGQGMWTQYF.

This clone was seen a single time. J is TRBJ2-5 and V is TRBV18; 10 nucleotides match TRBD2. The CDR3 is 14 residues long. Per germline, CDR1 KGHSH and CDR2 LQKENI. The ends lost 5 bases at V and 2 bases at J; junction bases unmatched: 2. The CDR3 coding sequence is TGTGCCAGCTCAAAACTAGCGGGACAAGAGACCCAGTACTTC. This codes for CASSKLAGQETQYF.

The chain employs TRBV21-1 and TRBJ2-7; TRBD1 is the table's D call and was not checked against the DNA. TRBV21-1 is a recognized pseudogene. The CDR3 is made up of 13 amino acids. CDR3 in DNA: TGTGCCAGCAGCGATGACAGGGCTGGCGAGCAGTACTTC. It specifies CASSDDRAGEQYF.

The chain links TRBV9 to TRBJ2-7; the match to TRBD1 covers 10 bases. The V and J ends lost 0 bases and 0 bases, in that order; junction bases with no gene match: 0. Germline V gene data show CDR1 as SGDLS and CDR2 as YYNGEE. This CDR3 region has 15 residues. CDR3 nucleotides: TGTGCCAGCAGCGTAGGGACAGGGGGCTCCTACGAGCAGTACTTC. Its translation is CASSVGTGGSYEQYF. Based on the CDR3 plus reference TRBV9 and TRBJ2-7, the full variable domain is DSGVTQTPKHLITATGQRVTLRCSPRSGDLSVYWYQQSLDQGLQFLIQYYNGEERAKGNILERFSAQQFPDLHSELNLSSLELGDSALYFCASSVGTGGSYEQYFGPGTRLTVT.

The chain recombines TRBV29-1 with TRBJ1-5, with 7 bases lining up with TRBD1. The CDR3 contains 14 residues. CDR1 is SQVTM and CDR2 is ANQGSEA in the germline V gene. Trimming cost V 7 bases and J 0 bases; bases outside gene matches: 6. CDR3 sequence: CSASGTASNQPQHF. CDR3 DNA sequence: TGCAGCGCCTCCGGGACAGCTAGCAATCAGCCCCAGCATTTT.

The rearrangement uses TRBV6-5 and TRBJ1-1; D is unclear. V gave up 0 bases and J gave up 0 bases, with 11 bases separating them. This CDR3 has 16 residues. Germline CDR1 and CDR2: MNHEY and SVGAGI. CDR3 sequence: CASSYSAAGMNTEAFF. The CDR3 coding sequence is TGTGCCAGCAGTTACTCTGCTGCGGGGATGAACACTGAAGCTTTCTTT.

Here the CDR3 reads CASTGGLGAHEQYF. The CDR3, as DNA: TGTGCCAGCACCGGGGGACTAGGGGCCCACGAGCAGTACTTC. The V call is TRBV11-2, the J call TRBJ2-7, with 8 bases identical to TRBD2. Germline CDR1 SGHAT, CDR2 FQNNGV. Losses at the gene ends were 7 bases for V and 5 bases for J; bases not matched to a gene: 10. The CDR3 loop spans 14 amino acids.

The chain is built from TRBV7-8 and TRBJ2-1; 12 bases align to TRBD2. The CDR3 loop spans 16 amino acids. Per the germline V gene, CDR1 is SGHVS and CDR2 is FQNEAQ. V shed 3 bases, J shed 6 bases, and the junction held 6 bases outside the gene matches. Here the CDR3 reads CASSLSPLAGGNEQFF. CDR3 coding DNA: TGTGCCAGCAGCTTGTCTCCACTAGCGGGAGGCAATGAGCAGTTCTTC.

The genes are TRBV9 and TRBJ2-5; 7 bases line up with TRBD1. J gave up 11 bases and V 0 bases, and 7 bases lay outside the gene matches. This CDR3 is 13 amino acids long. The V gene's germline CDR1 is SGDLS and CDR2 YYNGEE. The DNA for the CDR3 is TGTGCCAGCAGCGTAGGGGGACAGACCTATCAGTACTTC. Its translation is CASSVGGQTYQYF.